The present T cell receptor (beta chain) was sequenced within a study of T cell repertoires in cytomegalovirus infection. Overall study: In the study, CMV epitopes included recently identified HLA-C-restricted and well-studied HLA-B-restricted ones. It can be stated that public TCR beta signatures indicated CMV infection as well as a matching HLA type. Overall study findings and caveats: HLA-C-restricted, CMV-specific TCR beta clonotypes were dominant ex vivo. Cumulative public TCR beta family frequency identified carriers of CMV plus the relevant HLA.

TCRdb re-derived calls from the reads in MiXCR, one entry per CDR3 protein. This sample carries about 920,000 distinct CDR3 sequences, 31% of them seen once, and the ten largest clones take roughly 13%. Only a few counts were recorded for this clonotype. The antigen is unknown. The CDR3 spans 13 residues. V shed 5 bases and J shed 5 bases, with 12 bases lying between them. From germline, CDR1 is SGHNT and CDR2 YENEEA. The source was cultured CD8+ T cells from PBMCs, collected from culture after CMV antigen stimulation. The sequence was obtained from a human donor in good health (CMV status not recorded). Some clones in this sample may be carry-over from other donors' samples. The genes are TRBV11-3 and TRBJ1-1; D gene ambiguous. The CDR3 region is CASSRRRKTEAFF. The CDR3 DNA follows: TGTGCCAGCAGCCGACGACGGAAAACTGAAGCTTTCTTT.